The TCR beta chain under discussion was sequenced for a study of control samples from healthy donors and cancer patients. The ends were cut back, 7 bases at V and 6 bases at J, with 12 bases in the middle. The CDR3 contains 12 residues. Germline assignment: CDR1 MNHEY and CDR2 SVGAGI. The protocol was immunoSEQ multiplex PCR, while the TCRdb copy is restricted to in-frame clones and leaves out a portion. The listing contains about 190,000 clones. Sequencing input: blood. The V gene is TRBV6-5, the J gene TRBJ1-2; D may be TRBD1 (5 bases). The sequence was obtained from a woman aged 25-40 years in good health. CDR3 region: CASTQGVHGYTF. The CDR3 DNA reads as TGTGCCAGCACCCAGGGAGTCCATGGCTACACCTTC.